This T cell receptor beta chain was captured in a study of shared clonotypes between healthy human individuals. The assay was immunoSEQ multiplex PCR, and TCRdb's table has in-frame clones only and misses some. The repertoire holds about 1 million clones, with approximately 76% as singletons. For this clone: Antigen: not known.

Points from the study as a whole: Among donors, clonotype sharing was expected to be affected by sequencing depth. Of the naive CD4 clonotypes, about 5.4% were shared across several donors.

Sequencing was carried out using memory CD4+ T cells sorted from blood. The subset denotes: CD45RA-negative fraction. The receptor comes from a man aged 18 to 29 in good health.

In DNA, the CDR3 is TGTGCCAGCAGTTTATCAGGGGTCAATCAGCCCCAGCATTTT. It translates to CASSLSGVNQPQHF. The V gene is TRBV28, the J gene TRBJ1-5; a possible D gene is TRBD1 (6 bases). Germline assignment: CDR1 MDHEN and CDR2 SYDVKM. Trimming left V 1 base short and J 3 bases short, with 7 bases between. This CDR3 spans 14 amino acids.